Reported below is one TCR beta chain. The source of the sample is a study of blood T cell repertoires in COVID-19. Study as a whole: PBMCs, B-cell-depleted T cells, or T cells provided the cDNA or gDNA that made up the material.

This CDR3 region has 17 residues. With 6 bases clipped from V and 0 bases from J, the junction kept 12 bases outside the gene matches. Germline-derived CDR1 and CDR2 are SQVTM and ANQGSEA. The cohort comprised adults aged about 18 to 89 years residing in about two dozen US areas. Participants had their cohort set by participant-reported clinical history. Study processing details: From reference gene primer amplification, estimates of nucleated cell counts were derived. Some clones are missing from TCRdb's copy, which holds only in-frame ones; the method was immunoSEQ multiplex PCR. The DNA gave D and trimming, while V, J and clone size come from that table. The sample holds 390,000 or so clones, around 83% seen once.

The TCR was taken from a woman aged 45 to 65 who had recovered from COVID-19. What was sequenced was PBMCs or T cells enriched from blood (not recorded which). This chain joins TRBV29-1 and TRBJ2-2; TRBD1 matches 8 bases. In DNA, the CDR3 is TGCAGCGTATCACGTGACAGGGGCAATACGAACACCGGGGAGCTGTTTTTT. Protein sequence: CSVSRDRGNTNTGELFF.